This entry lists 32 T cell receptor beta chains sequenced from one sample in a study of cytomegalovirus exposure and HLA in healthy donors. Use of 60 Vbeta and 13 Jbeta primers characterized the PCR. Clones were read by immunoSEQ multiplex PCR, and TCRdb kept only the in-frame ones, dropping some. The table shows some 220,000 clones, with 85% occurring only once. Sequencing used PBMCs. These receptors came from a girl aged 2 to 9 in good health and CMV-seronegative.

The genes are TRBV5-1 and TRBJ2-5, with D maybe TRBD1 (6 bases). With 0 bases removed from V and 5 bases from J, the gap between germline ends came to 14 bases. The CDR3 is made up of 15 amino acids. Germline CDR1 SGHRS, CDR2 YFSETQ. This chain's CDR3 is CASSLVQGLGETQYF. CDR3 sequence (DNA): TGCGCCAGCAGCTTGGTCCAGGGGCTTGGGGAGACCCAGTACTTC. Filled out from reference TRBV5-1 and TRBJ2-5, the complete variable domain reads KAGVTQTPRYLIKTRGQQVTLSCSPISGHRSVSWYQQTPGQGLQFLFEYFSETQRNKGNFPGRFSGRQFSNSRSEMNVSTLELGDSALYLCASSLVQGLGETQYFGPGTRLLVL.

The chain uses TRBV19 and TRBJ2-1; no reliable D call. Trimming left V 1 base short and J 1 base short, with 11 bases between. CDR3 length: 16 residues. In germline, CDR1 is LNHDA, CDR2 SQIVND (reference sequence). The CDR3 reads CASSIGLARSYNEQFF. The DNA for the CDR3 is TGTGCCAGTAGTATAGGCTTAGCACGGTCCTACAATGAGCAGTTCTTC.

The V and J genes are TRBV15 and TRBJ2-6; D gene ambiguous. Deletions cut 1 base from V and 0 bases from J, with 7 bases between. CDR3 size: 16 residues. The V gene's germline CDR1 is LNHNV and CDR2 YYDKDF (reference sequence). The CDR3 nucleotides are TGTGCCACCAGCAGAGCAGGTGGCTCTGGGGCCAACGTCCTGACTTTC. Translation: CATSRAGGSGANVLTF.

This chain joins TRBV5-4 and TRBJ1-1, with D tentatively TRBD1 (5 bases). CDR3 length: 12 amino acids. Germline V gene sequence: CDR1 SGHNT, CDR2 YYREEE (reference sequence). Trimming took off 4 bases at V and 5 bases at J, with 9 bases between the two ends. The CDR3 DNA reads TGTGCCAGCAGCCGGGGACTGACTGAAGCTTTCTTT. Its protein product is CASSRGLTEAFF. The variable domain in full, with the rest retrieved from reference TRBV5-4 and TRBJ1-1, is ETGVTQSPTHLIKTRGQQVTLRCSSQSGHNTVSWYQQALGQGPQFIFQYYREEENGRGNFPPRFSGLQFPNYSSELNVNALELDDSALYLCASSRGLTEAFFGQGTRLTVV.

J is TRBJ2-7 and V is TRBV7-2; D is unresolved. V shed 1 base and J shed 6 bases, with 13 bases lying between them. The CDR3 has 14 amino acids. CDR1 is SGHTA, CDR2 FQGNSA, per germline. The CDR3 DNA reads TGTGCCAGCAGCTTAGATGGCTTTTCGGGCGAGCAGTACTTC. Amino acid sequence: CASSLDGFSGEQYF. Using reference TRBV7-2 and TRBJ2-7 for the parts outside the CDR3, the full variable domain is GAGVSQSPSNKVTEKGKDVELRCDPISGHTALYWYRQSLGQGLEFLIYFQGNSAPDKSGLPSDRFSAERTGGSVSTLTIQRTQQEDSAVYLCASSLDGFSGEQYFGPGTRLTVT.

The chain combines TRBV5-1 with TRBJ1-1; D might be TRBD1 (5 bases). V lost 4 bases and J lost 5, with 15 bases in between. The CDR3 totals 14 residues. Germline CDR1 reads SGHRS; CDR2 reads YFSETQ. The CDR3 DNA reads TGCGCCAGCAGCGCTCCGGGGGGAGGGACTGAAGCTTTCTTT. Residues: CASSAPGGGTEAFF.

V gene TRBV10-1 combines with J gene TRBJ2-2, with 9 bases identical to TRBD1. The CDR3 extends over 16 amino acids. With 3 bases clipped from V and 7 bases from J, the junction kept 9 bases outside the gene matches. From germline, CDR1 is WNHNN and CDR2 SYGVQD (reference sequence). The DNA for the CDR3 is TGCGCCAGCAGTGACTCCGGGACAGGGAGTTTCGGGGAGCTGTTTTTT. Its translation is CASSDSGTGSFGELFF.

This clone was recorded a few times. The CDR3 sequence: CSVLRGPVETQYF. The CDR3, as DNA: TGCAGCGTCCTGCGTGGGCCCGTAGAGACCCAGTACTTC. The V call is TRBV29-1, the J call TRBJ2-5; D is ambiguous. This CDR3 has 13 residues. V shed 6 bases and J shed 4 bases, with 15 bases lying between them. Per the germline V gene, CDR1 is SQVTM and CDR2 is ANQGSEA.

As for this clone: A junction end diverges from the germline sequence, so it may reflect a read error. V is TRBV5-4 and J is TRBJ2-5, with TRBD2 matching over 7 bases. CDR3 length equals 13 residues. The germline V gene has CDR1 SGHNT and CDR2 YYREEE (reference sequence). The CDR3 region is CASSRGEGEAQYF. CDR3 in DNA: TGTGCCAGCAGCCGCGGGGAGGGAGAGGCCCAGTACTTC.

This rearrangement joins TRBV18 to TRBJ1-4, with TRBD1 identical over 7 bases. V dropped 4 bases and J dropped 8; count of bases not matched to a gene: 7. Germline assignment: CDR1 KGHSH and CDR2 LQKENI. The CDR3 spans 14 residues. DNA of the CDR3: TGTGCCAGCTCACTACAAGACAGGGCCGAAAAACTGTTTTTT. This encodes CASSLQDRAEKLFF.

The chain couples TRBV27 to TRBJ1-6; TRBD1 matches 8 bases. Germline V lookup: CDR1 MNHEY, CDR2 SMNVEV (reference sequence). The CDR3 consists of 15 residues. Unmatched junction bases numbered 9, after V lost 3 bases and J lost 11 bases. CDR3: CASSFRGQGAAPLHF. The CDR3 DNA reads as TGTGCCAGCAGTTTCCGTGGACAGGGTGCGGCACCCCTCCACTTT.

This rearrangement joins TRBV6-6 to TRBJ2-3; TRBD1 agrees at 8 bases. Trimming cost V 4 bases and J 3 bases; bases outside gene matches: 6. CDR1 is MNHNY, CDR2 SVGAGI, per germline (reference sequence). The CDR3 is made up of 15 amino acids. CDR3 bases: TGTGCCAGCAGTTGGGGACAGGTCGAAACAGATACGCAGTATTTT. It translates to CASSWGQVETDTQYF.

This chain joins TRBV5-1 and TRBJ2-3; TRBD2 matches at 13 bases. The V and J ends lost 1 base and 0 bases, in that order; junction bases with no gene match: 17. The CDR3 length is 22 residues. CDR1 is SGHRS, CDR2 YFSETQ, per germline. CDR3 amino acids: CASSLSLPGTSGTSWSTDTQYF. The CDR3 DNA reads TGCGCCAGCAGCTTGTCCCTCCCCGGGACTAGCGGGACCAGCTGGAGCACAGATACGCAGTATTTT.

A remark on this clone: The junction departs from germline at one end; a sequencing error may be responsible. The chain uses TRBV2 and TRBJ2-7, with TRBD2 matching 8 bases. The CDR3 length is 13 residues. Per the germline V gene, CDR1 is SNHLY and CDR2 is FYNNEI. CDR3 bases: TGTGCCAGCGTTAGCGGGATAGGCTACGCGCAGTACTTC. Protein: CASVSGIGYAQYF.

In this sample, this clone turned up once. The genes are TRBV5-1 and TRBJ1-2; tentatively, D is TRBD1 (5 bases). CDR3 length: 13 amino acids. The V end was cut by 4 bases, the J end by 4 bases, with 11 bases between. CDR1 is SGHRS, CDR2 YFSETQ, per germline. CDR3 region: CASSPGQTYGYTF. DNA for the CDR3: TGCGCCAGCAGCCCCGGACAAACCTATGGCTACACCTTC.

The chain has TRBV28 and TRBJ2-3; 7 bases match TRBD1. Trimming at V came to 6 bases and at J to 4 bases, leaving 10 bases not matched to a gene. The CDR3 is made up of 15 amino acids. In germline, CDR1 is MDHEN, CDR2 SYDVKM. The CDR3 bases are TGTGCCAGCAGCCTAAGACAGGGTTGGGCAGATACGCAGTATTTT. This translates into CASSLRQGWADTQYF.

This chain joins TRBV2 and TRBJ2-7, with TRBD1 as a possible D gene (5 bases). Looked up from germline, CDR1 is SNHLY and CDR2 is FYNNEI. This CDR3 has 15 amino acids. Trimming took 5 bases from V and 4 from J, leaving 18 bases between them. DNA for the CDR3: TGTGCCAGCAGTCCACAGGACCTCCCCCCTTACGAGCAGTACTTC. Protein product: CASSPQDLPPYEQYF.

The chain recombines TRBV6-5 with TRBJ2-7, with 12 positions matching TRBD2. CDR3 length: 15 amino acids. Trimming at V came to 5 bases and at J to 6 bases, leaving 8 bases not matched to a gene. Germline CDR1 reads MNHEY; CDR2 reads SVGAGI. The CDR3 DNA sequence: TGTGCCAGCAGTCGTCTAGCGGGGGGGCCGCTCGAGCAGTACTTC. It yields the protein CASSRLAGGPLEQYF.

The J gene is TRBJ1-1, the V gene TRBV10-1; perhaps TRBD1 as D (6 bases). There are 13 residues in the CDR3. The germline V gene encodes CDR1 WNHNN and CDR2 SYGVQD (reference sequence). V lost 0 bases, J lost 7 bases, and 9 bases lay in between. The CDR3 loop is CASSESGHLEAFF. Here the CDR3 DNA reads TGCGCCAGCAGTGAGTCGGGACATCTTGAAGCTTTCTTT.

The sample holds a few counts of this clone. The chain employs TRBV5-1 and TRBJ1-1, with D possibly TRBD1 on 5 matching bases. In germline, CDR1 is SGHRS, CDR2 YFSETQ. Trimming pared 4 bases from V and 3 bases from J, leaving 16 bases between. There are 15 residues in the CDR3. The CDR3 DNA reads TGCGCCAGCAGCGTTCTCAGGGTATCGGACACTGAAGCTTTCTTT. Protein sequence: CASSVLRVSDTEAFF.

This clone was seen more than once but under ten times. The chain recombines TRBV5-4 with TRBJ2-6, with D unresolved. The V end lost 4 bases, the J end lost 4 bases, and 12 bases lay between the germline ends. The CDR3 is made up of 15 amino acids. Germline values: CDR1 SGHNT, CDR2 YYREEE (reference sequence). The CDR3 reads CASSRGTEGANVLTF. The DNA of the CDR3 is TGTGCCAGCAGCCGAGGCACCGAGGGGGCCAACGTCCTGACTTTC.

The chain carries TRBV10-3 and TRBJ1-2; D is uncertain. The V and J ends lost 2 bases and 4 bases respectively, with 8 bases between them. The CDR3 extends over 13 amino acids. CDR1 is ENHRY and CDR2 is SYGVKD in the germline V gene. Here the CDR3 reads CAISEDTRYGYTF. CDR3 in DNA: TGTGCCATCAGTGAGGACACTCGCTATGGCTACACCTTC.

The chain combines TRBV27 with TRBJ2-1; TRBD1 agrees at 8 bases. Germline CDR1 and CDR2: MNHEY and SMNVEV (reference sequence). The CDR3 has 14 amino acids. J lost 7 bases, V lost 5 bases, and 7 bases had no gene match. CDR3 residues: CASSAYRQGNEQFF. CDR3 coding DNA: TGTGCCAGCAGTGCCTATCGACAGGGGAATGAGCAGTTCTTC.

The chain joins TRBV5-1 to TRBJ2-2; 10 nucleotides line up with TRBD2. Trimming took 0 bases from V and 5 from J; bases not matched to a gene: 7. The germline V gene has CDR1 SGHRS and CDR2 YFSETQ. This CDR3 has 17 amino acids. The CDR3 reads CASSLALAGAQTGELFF. CDR3 DNA sequence: TGCGCCAGCAGCTTGGCTCTAGCGGGGGCGCAGACCGGGGAGCTGTTTTTT.

V gene TRBV4-1 combines with J gene TRBJ1-2; maybe TRBD1 (5 bases). The CDR3 spans 16 residues. The germline V and J ends were trimmed by 4 bases and 7 bases, with 22 bases remaining between them. From germline, CDR1 is MGHRA and CDR2 YSYEKL. The CDR3 region is CASSLAGTSVTGGYTF. The CDR3 DNA sequence: TGCGCCAGCAGCCTAGCCGGGACTTCGGTAACGGGTGGCTACACCTTC.

The chain uses TRBV30 and TRBJ1-6, with TRBD1 matching 7 bases. The CDR3 loop spans 17 amino acids. The V gene's germline CDR1 is GTSNPN and CDR2 SVGIG (reference sequence). V lost 0 bases, J lost 7 bases, and 12 bases stayed unmatched. CDR3 sequence: CAWSVSLTRDSNSPLHF. CDR3 in DNA: TGTGCCTGGAGTGTCTCCTTAACTCGGGACAGCAATTCACCCCTCCACTTT.

The chain has TRBV5-4 and TRBJ1-1; D is unresolved. V dropped 1 base and J dropped 5 bases, with 12 bases sitting between them. The CDR3 length is 14 residues. In germline, CDR1 is SGHNT, CDR2 YYREEE (reference sequence). CDR3 DNA: TGTGCCAGCAGCTTGATGTCAGGTGGGACTGAAGCTTTCTTT. Translation: CASSLMSGGTEAFF.

V and J are TRBV19 and TRBJ2-7; 7 bases are shared with TRBD1. Germline lookup yields CDR1 LNHDA and CDR2 SQIVND (reference sequence). This CDR3 is built from 15 residues. V shed 5 bases, J shed 6 bases, and the junction held 13 bases outside the gene matches. Here the CDR3 DNA reads TGTGCCAGTAGTGAGACCGGGACAGCAGGCGGCGAGCAGTACTTC. Its protein product is CASSETGTAGGEQYF.

The chain uses TRBV6-6 and TRBJ2-2; TRBD2 might be the D (6 bases). This CDR3 region has 12 residues. V lost 7 bases and J 6 bases, leaving 9 bases between the germline ends. The germline CDR1 and CDR2 sequences are MNHNY and SVGAGI (reference sequence). CDR3 in amino acids: CASMTGAGELFF. The CDR3 region has the DNA TGTGCCAGCATGACGGGGGCCGGGGAGCTGTTTTTT.

V usage is TRBV29-1 and J usage is TRBJ1-2, with 11 bases that match TRBD1. CDR1 and CDR2 (germline): SQVTM, ANQGSEA. V shed 4 bases and J 5 bases; nucleotides not matched to a gene: 3. The CDR3 is 13 residues long. CDR3 loop: CSVAGQGGYGYTF. CDR3 in DNA: TGCAGCGTTGCGGGACAGGGGGGTTATGGCTACACCTTC.

The chain links TRBV7-3 to TRBJ2-2; perhaps TRBD2 as D (5 bases). In germline, CDR1 is SGHTA, CDR2 FQGTGA. The CDR3 is made up of 16 amino acids. The V gene lost 2 bases and the J gene lost 0 bases, with 10 bases spanning the gap. DNA of the CDR3: TGTGCCAGCAGCTTATACGGAGGATCGAACACCGGGGAGCTGTTTTTT. As protein: CASSLYGGSNTGELFF.

The gene calls are TRBV5-6 and TRBJ2-6; tentatively, D is TRBD2 (5 bases). V was pared by 3 bases and J by 0 bases, with 16 bases between. The CDR3 is made up of 18 amino acids. The germline gives CDR1 SGHDT, CDR2 YYEEEE. The CDR3 loop is CASSSREIRYSGANVLTF. CDR3 coding DNA: TGTGCCAGCAGCTCAAGGGAGATACGGTACTCTGGGGCCAACGTCCTGACTTTC.